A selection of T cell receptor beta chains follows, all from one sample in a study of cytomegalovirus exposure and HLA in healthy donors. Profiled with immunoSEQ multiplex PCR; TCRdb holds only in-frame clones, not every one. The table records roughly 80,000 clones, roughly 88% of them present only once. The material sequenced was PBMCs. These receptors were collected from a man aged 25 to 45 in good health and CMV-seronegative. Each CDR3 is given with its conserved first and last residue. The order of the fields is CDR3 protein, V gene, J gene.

cdr3_aa: CASSLLPPSGRRNEQFF
v_call: TRBV27
j_call: TRBJ2-1

cdr3_aa: CASSPAGRMGEQYF
v_call: TRBV18
j_call: TRBJ2-7

cdr3_aa: CASSERQGAGGYTF
v_call: TRBV11-3
j_call: TRBJ1-2

cdr3_aa: CASSPSGSGNEQFF
v_call: TRBV9
j_call: TRBJ2-1

cdr3_aa: CASSLGHGAPYEQYF
v_call: TRBV7-8
j_call: TRBJ2-7

cdr3_aa: CSARDPQWWFF
v_call: TRBV20-1
j_call: TRBJ2-1

cdr3_aa: CASSLASTGLSNQPQHF
v_call: TRBV5-5
j_call: TRBJ1-5

cdr3_aa: CASSPGTGGQEAFF
v_call: TRBV28
j_call: TRBJ1-1

cdr3_aa: CASSVREGQTDTQYF
v_call: TRBV9
j_call: TRBJ2-3

cdr3_aa: CASSANREYGYTF
v_call: TRBV7-9
j_call: TRBJ1-2

cdr3_aa: CASSPNRQGSYEQYF
v_call: TRBV18
j_call: TRBJ2-7

cdr3_aa: CASSPGQKTYEQYF
v_call: TRBV10-1
j_call: TRBJ2-7

cdr3_aa: CASRIRGSADTQYF
v_call: TRBV6-5
j_call: TRBJ2-3

cdr3_aa: CASSLPGQGSTDTQYF
v_call: TRBV28
j_call: TRBJ2-3

cdr3_aa: CASSYYRGLTEAFF
v_call: TRBV28
j_call: TRBJ1-1